The T cell receptor beta chain under discussion was sequenced for a study of PD-1 blockade in classical Hodgkin lymphoma. Study overall: Intravenous infusions of nivolumab 3 mg/kg reached patients every 2 weeks. Study-wide points: The study reported lower baseline TCR diversity in newly diagnosed patients than in healthy donors. Prior to therapy, complete responders displayed diversity much like that of newly diagnosed patients. By C4D1 there was a significant rise in CD4+ TCR diversity but not in CD8+ TCR diversity.

Every one of the patients relapsed after autologous stem cell transplantation (brentuximab vedotin exposure was variable). Germline-derived CDR1 and CDR2 are MGHRA and YSYEKL. Between the trimmed V and J ends, which lost 5 bases and 9 bases, there was a span of 9 bases. This CDR3 contains 11 residues. In this sample, this clone turned up once. What it binds is not known. The assay was immunoSEQ multiplex PCR, and TCRdb's table has in-frame clones only and misses some. Here the sample spans some 24,000 clones, roughly 80% being singletons. The source of this sequence is a human donor with classical Hodgkin lymphoma. This sequence joins TRBV4-1 and TRBJ2-3; D unclear. Sequenced here: peripheral blood mononuclear cells (PBMCs), sampled at baseline. The DNA of the CDR3 is TGCGCCAGCAGCAGTCGACGCACGCAGTATTTT. This translates into CASSSRRTQYF.